This paragraph covers one TCR beta chain sequence. Its specific antigen is unknown. The entry originates in a study of cytomegalovirus exposure and HLA in healthy donors (dated by TCRdb to between 2016 and 2019). In terms of the full investigation: An earlier analysis of some 600 of the donors reported approximately 260 Gb of sequence data and around 100 million unique TCR beta sequences obtained from some 170 million T cells. Around 330 gigabases of sequencing data and around 80 million unique TCR sequences made up an early release that covered 500 to 700 HLA-typed donors. The genetic ancestry cluster associated with self-reported Caucasian donors included around four fifths of the 300 to 400 genotyped donors. The aim of the study was to test whether cataloging public T cell receptors could identify signatures of past pathogen exposure. The T cell repertoires of 550 to 850 subjects were profiled by immunosequencing and related to cytomegalovirus serostatus. Besides the first cohort of around 670 subjects, a separate validation cohort made up of roughly 120 different subjects was used. High-throughput TCR immunosequencing, statistical association of individual TCRs with disease status, and machine learning were combined to predict cytomegalovirus infection status. A later analysis re-analyzed previously published TCR beta repertoires from 600 to 850 donors and added high-resolution HLA genotyping to study TCR occurrence patterns. In the later analysis, no new phenotypic data were used to find candidate immune exposures; instead, reliance was placed on TCR beta sequences and their occurrence across donors. To decide whether each TCR beta V gene segment behaved as functional or pseudogenic, an earlier analysis of approximately 620 of the donors relied on high-throughput TCR beta sequencing. Donor age, sex, ethnicity and CMV serostatus were compiled together with the repertoire data. In a later genetic analysis, genome-wide SNP genotypes for about three fifths of the 666 donors were used, and that subset was treated as a discovery cohort. All discovery cohort repertoires had been generated on a single sequencing platform. Class I and class II HLA loci were covered by the typing at four-digit resolution. The number of typed donors differed by locus: about 629-640 for A, B, C, DRB1 and DQB1; some 500 for DQA1; 600 to 610 for DPA1; and about 450 for DPB1. A few DR-DQ haplotypes were treated as single units for association and clustering because of strong linkage in the cohort. Among about 400 genotyped donors of the cohort, an average of roughly 230,000 unique TCR beta nucleotide sequences was sequenced per donor, of which 15% to 20% were non-productive.

Library prep was done by the immunoSEQ multiplex PCR assay. For the multiplex PCR, a mixture combining 60 forward primers for TCR Vbeta segments and 13 reverse primers for TCR Jbeta segments was used. The CDR3 region of rearranged TCR beta genes was amplified from genomic DNA by a multiplex PCR assay. The Illumina HiSeq System was used to sequence the amplified TCR beta libraries as 87-base-pair reads. Regarding the original processing steps: Across the 500 to 850 repertoires, a later analysis counted about 81 million unique TCR beta chains, around 11 million of which were shared by at least two donors. To remove PCR and sequencing errors, raw reads were error-corrected and collapsed into unique sequences using a nearest-neighbor algorithm that merged closely related sequences. To assign V, D and J gene segments, CDR3 sequences were aligned to IMGT reference sequences. For a sequence to be retained, a match of at least six nucleotides to both a V gene segment and a J gene segment was required. Rearrangements were classified as productive when the CDR3 lacked stop codons and remained in frame with V and J, and all other rearrangements were classified as non-productive. Following IMGT convention, CDR3 was defined as the stretch from the second conserved V-encoded cysteine up to the conserved J-encoded phenylalanine. In an earlier analysis of more than 550 of the donors, sequences lacking an unambiguous match to a single V gene segment were excluded. In an earlier analysis of 587 of the donors, V segments were called functional above 56.7% productive rearrangements and were called segregating when the between-donor standard deviation exceeded 5%. A statistical classification framework was built for diagnosing cytomegalovirus status from the catalog of TCR beta chain sequences. A later analysis assigned V and J genes by comparing TCR nucleotide sequences with IMGT/GENE-DB human TR gene sequences. Using the TCRdist pipeline, a later analysis assigned CDR3 sequences along with most-parsimonious VDJ recombination scenarios. In a later analysis, each TCR beta chain was defined by its CDR3 amino acid sequence together with its V-gene family, and reads lacking a unique V-gene family were excluded. A later analysis removed several hundred highly shared, low-generation-probability nucleotide sequences to deal with suspected cross-contamination and a sequencing artifact. In a later analysis, a clonal expansion index was calculated for each public chain from normalized within-repertoire ranks of inferred template counts. Generation probabilities in a later analysis came from a VDJ recombination model fitted to out-of-frame rearrangements, and those results were checked against IGoR. In a later analysis, hypergeometric tests were used to score TCR-TCR, TCR-HLA and TCR-CMV co-occurrence, with a repertoire-size bias correction applied to TCR pairs. False discovery rates were estimated in a later analysis by permuting HLA or CMV assignments 20 times. In a later analysis, co-occurring TCRs were grouped with DBSCAN, and TCRdist sequence similarity was added when clustering was performed within HLA-allele-positive subsets. For co-occurrence clustering, repertoires with fewer than 30,000 or more than 120,000 public chains were excluded, along with a handful of repertoires with anomalous nucleotide sharing. TCRdb limited this immuneACCESS table to in-frame rearrangements with V and J called. A share of clones is missing; checked studies link under half to unresolved V genes, and the rest is unexplained. The V and J calls and clone size were taken over from that table, and D and trimming were inferred from the DNA. The sample table on file contains more than 30,000 clones. The top ten hold approximately 9% of the sample.

Overall study outcomes, separate from this receptor: A later genetic analysis reported fewer N-insertions in productive TCRs among donors in an Asian-associated ancestry cluster than the approximately 670-donor mean. Sequencing depth was assumed to be roughly uniform across donors in the presence/absence analyses, though that assumption may not hold. In a later analysis, HLA-associated TCR beta chains showed more clonal expansion and lower generation probabilities than non-associated chains that were equally common. A cluster of highly shared sequence variants was judged likely to represent a technical artifact of the sequencing pipeline. The study gave a list of under 200 TCR beta chains associated with cytomegalovirus. While some public TCRs were present in many individuals, most TCR sequences turned up only very rarely across donors. Approximately 16 rarely observed V segments, including chromosome 9 orphons, were excluded from the earlier analysis of a few hundred of the donors because counts were too low. According to the authors, the approach could potentially be generalized to other disease states and immunological phenotypes. Immune exposure information for the cohort was limited to CMV serostatus. Strong co-occurrence of HLA alleles, especially DR and DQ, made assigning TCR associations to individual alleles difficult. Linkage disequilibrium might explain the correlated functional status among segregating V segments, but an unknown experimental factor could not be ruled out. In vitro tests confirmed that a few of the cytomegalovirus-associated TCR beta chains recognize cytomegalovirus antigens. HLA typing was unavailable for some donors at each locus, so association tests used only the typed subset. A later analysis associated 17,000 or so TCR beta sequences with specific HLA alleles at a false discovery rate of 0.05. A later genetic analysis associated a missense DCLRE1C variant with V-gene and J-gene trimming of TCR beta chains, and an independent cohort replicated the association. According to a later analysis, parvovirus B19, influenza, CMV and Epstein-Barr virus appeared linked to several top co-occurrence clusters. An earlier analysis of 587 of the donors showed that most TCR beta V segments appeared in productive rearrangements either about 87% or about 30% of the time, which broadly matched IMGT annotations. Only TCR beta chains were sequenced in this cohort, and the absence of alpha or paired-chain data limited detectable features. A later analysis found that TCR association rates varied across HLA loci, with DRB1 alleles showing the most associated TCRs and HLA-C alleles the fewest. In both the original and validation cohorts, the classifier was reported to diagnose cytomegalovirus status with high specificity and sensitivity. A further reported finding was that TCR beta sequences accurately predicted the HLA-A and HLA-B alleles for most subjects in the first cohort. A later analysis found that most CMV-associated TCR beta chains appeared HLA-restricted, with HLA associations seemingly driven largely by CMV exposure.

In total, about 650 healthy bone marrow donors made up the cohort. All cohort members were sampled while nominally healthy, although unrecorded immune exposures were likely present. The donor was CMV seropositive and was included in the group of 250 to 300 seropositive cohort members. A peripheral blood sample was provided by each donor, and peripheral blood mononuclear cells were used for TCR beta sequencing. Genomic DNA was extracted from the blood cell samples with the Qiagen DNeasy Blood Extraction Kit. Sequences were obtained from PBMCs. The receptor comes from a man aged 35 to 55 in good health and CMV-seropositive.

CDR3 protein: CASSPPGLAGVSSYNEQFF. In nucleotide form, the sequence is TGTGCCAGCAGTCCACCGGGACTAGCGGGAGTAAGCTCCTACAATGAGCAGTTCTTC. The chain was built from TRBV2 and TRBJ2-1, with TRBD2 matching 14 junction bases. From a lookup of the germline V gene, CDR1 and CDR2 are SNHLY and FYNNEI. The CDR3 has 19 amino acids, counting the end cysteine and phenylalanine. Only the CDR3 DNA is retained, 57 bases long and in frame from the first base. Ends trimmed: V by 5 bases, J by 0 bases; bases unmatched to a gene: 9. Extended through the reference TRBV2 and TRBJ2-1 proteins, this CDR3 yields the full variable domain: EPEVTQTPSHQVTQMGQEVILRCVPISNHLYFYWYRQILGQKVEFLVSFYNNEISEKSEIFDDQFSVERPDGSNFTLKIRSTKLEDSAMYFCASSPPGLAGVSSYNEQFFGPGTRLTVL.